The rows below give T cell receptor beta chains drawn from one sample of a study of T cells in Graves' hyperthyroidism and ophthalmopathy. TCRdb recomputed calls from the multiplex PCR reads with MiXCR, one row per CDR3 protein. The sample yields a few hundred thousand distinct CDR3 sequences, about 18% seen once. Sequencing used blood. These receptors all come from a man between 40 and 49 years old with Graves' hyperthyroidism. Both conserved end residues are part of each CDR3. A D gene is named only where the DNA matches it firmly. Clone size is stated in some rows and not others, as once, few, many or a class when expanded.

v_gene,j_gene,d_gene,abundance,CDR3aa,CDR3nt
TRBV30,TRBJ2-2,TRBD1,many,CAWGDRMAGELFF,TGTGCCTGGGGGGACAGGATGGCCGGGGAGCTGTTTTTT
TRBV30,TRBJ2-7,TRBD2,NA,CAWRKAGTYEQYF,TGTGCCTGGAGAAAAGCGGGGACCTACGAGCAGTACTTC
TRBV5-6,TRBJ2-1,NA,NA,CASSLAGVDEQFF,TGTGCCAGCAGCTTGGCGGGGGTCGATGAGCAGTTCTTC
TRBV28,TRBJ1-6,NA,many,CASSIDRNNSPLHF,TGTGCCAGCAGTATCGACAGGAATAATTCACCCCTCCACTTT
TRBV3-1,TRBJ2-5,NA,many,CASSRGLQETQYF,TGTGCCAGCAGCCGGGGCCTACAAGAGACCCAGTACTTC
TRBV5-5,TRBJ2-1,NA,NA,CASSLARFNNEQFF,TGTGCCAGCAGCTTGGCCAGGTTTAACAATGAGCAGTTCTTC
TRBV6-2/TRBV6-3,TRBJ1-3,TRBD1,NA,CASKQGSGNTIYF,TGTGCCAGTAAACAGGGGTCGGGAAACACCATATATTTT
TRBV3-1,TRBJ1-1,TRBD1,NA,CASRGQPAEAFF,TGTGCCAGCAGGGGACAGCCCGCTGAAGCTTTCTTT
TRBV2,TRBJ1-5,TRBD1,many,CASRGTGWSNQPQHF,TGTGCCAGCAGAGGGACAGGGTGGAGCAATCAGCCCCAGCATTTT
TRBV7-9,TRBJ2-1,NA,many,CASSLAWRDSISESYNEQFF,TGTGCCAGCAGCTTAGCGTGGCGGGACAGCATCTCAGAGTCCTACAATGAGCAGTTCTTC
TRBV7-2,TRBJ2-5,NA,many,CASSLAGRVGTQYF,TGTGCCAGCAGCTTAGCTGGCAGGGTTGGGACCCAGTACTTC
TRBV9,TRBJ1-5,NA,NA,CASSSGMGNQPQHF,TGTGCCAGCAGCTCCGGCATGGGGAATCAGCCCCAGCATTTT
TRBV19,TRBJ1-3,TRBD1,few,CASTTGNSGNTIYF,TGTGCCAGTACGACAGGGAACTCTGGAAACACCATATATTTT
TRBV20-1,TRBJ2-7,TRBD2,many,CSASRLAGIYEQYF,TGCAGTGCTAGTAGGTTAGCGGGGATCTACGAGCAGTACTTC
TRBV6-1,TRBJ2-5,TRBD1,NA,CASSEAPTGGQETQYF,TGTGCCAGCAGTGAAGCGCCGACAGGGGGCCAAGAGACCCAGTACTTC
TRBV30,TRBJ1-2,TRBD1,many,CAWSVGGQGARYGYTF,TGTGCCTGGAGTGTCGGCGGCCAGGGGGCGCGCTATGGCTACACCTTC
TRBV28,TRBJ1-2,NA,NA,CASSLPGKYYTF,TGTGCCAGCAGTTTGCCCGGGAAGTACTACACCTTC
TRBV4-2,TRBJ1-6,NA,few,CASSQEAGYFNSPLHF,TGTGCCAGCAGCCAAGAAGCAGGATACTTTAATTCACCCCTCCACTTT
TRBV28,TRBJ2-2,TRBD2,once,CATRGASGGYTGELFF,TGTGCAACAAGGGGGGCTAGCGGGGGCTACACCGGGGAGCTGTTTTTT
TRBV3-1,TRBJ1-5,NA,many,CASRSTWPNQPQHF,TGTGCCAGTAGATCGACGTGGCCCAATCAGCCCCAGCATTTT
TRBV7-2,TRBJ1-1,NA,many,CASSLLSGTEAFF,TGTGCCAGCAGCCTCCTTAGCGGCACTGAAGCTTTCTTT
TRBV4-2,TRBJ1-1,NA,few,CASSQGLKGNTEAFF,TGTGCCAGCAGCCAAGGGTTGAAGGGGAACACTGAAGCTTTCTTT
TRBV30,TRBJ2-4,NA,NA,CAWSAYRDGIQYF,TGTGCCTGGAGTGCCTACAGGGATGGCATTCAGTACTTC
TRBV29-1,TRBJ1-2,NA,many,CSVPKAEGSYGYTF,TGCAGCGTCCCAAAGGCTGAAGGGTCCTATGGCTACACCTTC
TRBV4-3,TRBJ1-6,NA,few,CASSQDPGHSGLPLHF,TGCGCCAGCAGCCAAGACCCCGGTCACTCGGGATTACCCCTCCACTTT
TRBV28,TRBJ2-7,TRBD1,many,CASSDPGGLSSEQYF,TGTGCCAGCAGCGACCCAGGGGGTCTCTCCTCCGAGCAGTACTTC
TRBV5-1,TRBJ1-5,TRBD1,many,CASSTRDRPQPQHF,TGCGCCAGCAGCACCCGGGACAGACCTCAGCCCCAGCATTTT
TRBV29-1,TRBJ1-1,NA,NA,CSSRKLGLQWNTEAFF,TGCAGCTCACGGAAGCTGGGACTCCAGTGGAACACTGAAGCTTTCTTT
TRBV5-1,TRBJ1-6,NA,few,CASSLQTGSPLHF,TGCGCCAGCAGCTTGCAAACGGGTTCACCCCTCCACTTT
TRBV7-9,TRBJ2-2,TRBD2,NA,CASSLSGRSYAGELFF,TGTGCCAGCAGCCTTAGCGGGAGGTCCTACGCCGGGGAGCTGTTTTTT